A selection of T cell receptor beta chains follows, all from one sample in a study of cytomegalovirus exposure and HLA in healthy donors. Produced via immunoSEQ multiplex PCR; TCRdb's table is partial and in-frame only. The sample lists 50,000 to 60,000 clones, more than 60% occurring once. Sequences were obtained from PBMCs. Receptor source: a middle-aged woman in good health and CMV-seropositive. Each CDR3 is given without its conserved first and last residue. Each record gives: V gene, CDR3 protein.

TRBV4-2 ASSQSSGALQETQY
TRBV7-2 ASSSGGPRGEQY
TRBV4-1 ASSLSGSGGGMYEQF
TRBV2 ASSARDRLYQETQY
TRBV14 ASSQERRGKLF
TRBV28 ASRPPSGPYEQY
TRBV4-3 ASSQTGLVGAF
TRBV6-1 ASSEPKAGTIYGYT
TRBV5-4 AAGTSGSYNEQF
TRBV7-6 ASSLGTSELDTQY
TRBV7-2 ASSPRLAAKQETQY
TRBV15 ATSRDKGHNTEAF
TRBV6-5 ASSYEPISGNTIY
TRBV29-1 SVRRDRDSGELF
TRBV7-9 ASSIDMNTEAF
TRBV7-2 ASSLVLPSDTQY
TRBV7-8 ASDSGDSNQPQH
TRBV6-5 ASSPPGGGFGYT
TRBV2 ATNKGQVGLEAF
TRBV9 ASSPARGSTPNEQF
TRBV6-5 ASSLRGAASPLH
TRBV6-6 ASRTQGLAGNTIY
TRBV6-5 ASRPRQDTDTQY
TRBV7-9 ASSLRDRIPEAF
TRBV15 ATASGQNLYNEQF
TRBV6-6 ASRANRQKTYEQY
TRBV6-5 ASSPGGQPQH
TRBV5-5 ASHREQTGNTIY
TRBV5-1 ASSRKTGGDTGELF
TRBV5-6 ASSFGRVVGGYT
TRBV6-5 ASKTGASYGYT